This TCR beta chain was recovered during a study of CD8 T cells in ankylosing spondylitis. Broader study findings: A TCR beta motif of eight highly homologous variants appeared characteristic of ankylosing spondylitis blood.

This clonotype was seen ten or more times. The antigen remains unidentified. TCRdb re-called the 5' RACE reads through MiXCR, storing one row per CDR3 protein. The sample consists of hundreds of thousands of distinct CDR3 sequences, around 11% of them appearing once. In germline, CDR1 is DFQATT, CDR2 SNEGSKA (reference sequence). The CDR3 covers 13 residues. Trimming took 3 bases from V and 5 from J, leaving 13 bases between them. Sequencing input: blood, either unsorted or a sorted T cell fraction (not recorded which). This rearrangement joins TRBV20-1 to TRBJ2-5; D gene ambiguous. The origin of this receptor is a male donor with ankylosing spondylitis. The CDR3: CSASKVLGETQYF. The CDR3 DNA is TGCAGTGCTAGTAAGGTGCTCGGGGAGACCCAGTACTTC.